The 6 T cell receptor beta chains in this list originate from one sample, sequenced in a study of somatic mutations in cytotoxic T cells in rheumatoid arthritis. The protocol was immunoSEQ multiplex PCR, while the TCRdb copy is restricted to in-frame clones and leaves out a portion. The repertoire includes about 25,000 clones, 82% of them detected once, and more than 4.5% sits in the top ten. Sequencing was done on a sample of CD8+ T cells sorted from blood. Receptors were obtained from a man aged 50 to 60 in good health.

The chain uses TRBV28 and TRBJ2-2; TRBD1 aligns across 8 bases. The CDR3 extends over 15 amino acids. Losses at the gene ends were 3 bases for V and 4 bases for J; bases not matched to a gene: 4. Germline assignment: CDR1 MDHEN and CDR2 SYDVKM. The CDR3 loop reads CASSFADRVTGELFF. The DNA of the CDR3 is TGTGCCAGCAGTTTTGCGGACAGGGTCACCGGGGAGCTGTTTTTT.

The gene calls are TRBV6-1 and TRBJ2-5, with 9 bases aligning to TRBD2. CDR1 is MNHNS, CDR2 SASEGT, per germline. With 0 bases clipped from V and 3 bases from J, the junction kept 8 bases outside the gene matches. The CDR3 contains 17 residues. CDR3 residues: CASSEARGGRAEETQYF. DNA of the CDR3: TGTGCCAGCAGTGAAGCGCGGGGGGGAAGGGCTGAAGAGACCCAGTACTTC.

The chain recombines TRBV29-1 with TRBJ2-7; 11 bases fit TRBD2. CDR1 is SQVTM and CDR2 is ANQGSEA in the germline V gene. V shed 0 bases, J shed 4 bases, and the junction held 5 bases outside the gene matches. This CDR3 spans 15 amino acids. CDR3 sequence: CSVEELTSGSYEQYF. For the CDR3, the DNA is TGCAGCGTTGAAGAGCTAACTAGCGGGAGTTACGAGCAGTACTTC.

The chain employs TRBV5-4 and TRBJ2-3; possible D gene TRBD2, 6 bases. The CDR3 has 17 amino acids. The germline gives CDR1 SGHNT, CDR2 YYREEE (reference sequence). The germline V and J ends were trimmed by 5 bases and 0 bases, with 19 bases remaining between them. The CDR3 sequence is CASSSPGLATSTDTQYF. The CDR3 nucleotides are TGTGCCAGCAGTTCTCCGGGGCTAGCGACTAGCACAGATACGCAGTATTTT. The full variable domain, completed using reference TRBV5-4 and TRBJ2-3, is ETGVTQSPTHLIKTRGQQVTLRCSSQSGHNTVSWYQQALGQGPQFIFQYYREEENGRGNFPPRFSGLQFPNYSSELNVNALELDDSALYLCASSSPGLATSTDTQYFGPGTRLTVL.

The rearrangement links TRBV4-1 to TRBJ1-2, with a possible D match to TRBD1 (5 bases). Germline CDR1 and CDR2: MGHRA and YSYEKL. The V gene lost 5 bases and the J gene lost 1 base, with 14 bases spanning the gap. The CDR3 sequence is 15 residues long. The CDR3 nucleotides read TGCGCCAGCAGCTGGCGAGTGGGGGATAACTATGGCTACACCTTC. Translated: CASSWRVGDNYGYTF.

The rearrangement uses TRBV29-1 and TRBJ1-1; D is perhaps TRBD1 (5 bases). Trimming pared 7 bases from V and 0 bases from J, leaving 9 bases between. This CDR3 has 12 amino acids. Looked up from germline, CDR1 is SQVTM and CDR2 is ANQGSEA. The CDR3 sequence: CSAGRVNTEAFF. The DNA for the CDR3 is TGCAGCGCGGGGCGGGTGAACACTGAAGCTTTCTTT.